This T cell receptor (beta chain) appears in the sequencing data of a study of blood T cell repertoires in COVID-19 (dated by TCRdb to about 2020). As for the study more broadly: Samples covering the acute and convalescent phases of COVID-19 were provided by collaborators in the United States, Italy and Spain. The prospective study material was composed of cDNA or gDNA derived from T cells, B-cell-depleted T cells, or PBMCs. Subjects who had been exposed to COVID-19, were actively infected with it, or had recovered from it provided the deeply sampled blood TCRbeta repertoires that made up the dataset. A freely available public database, intended as a resource for researchers studying the immune response to SARS-CoV-2, is where the repertoires were released. The samples were drawn from two sources: the first 160 participants of the ongoing ImmuneRACE study, and 950 to 1,500 subjects contributed by 6 global collaborators. Sample metadata almost always included a de-identified subject ID, COVID-19 status, age in years and sex. Where HLA class I and class II types were available, the types were taken from metadata supplied by the sample provider, not from assay-based typing. The study at large found these results: How much clinical and demographic metadata was included differed by source and by participant, and the metadata was provided uncurated.

TCRbeta CDR3 regions were amplified from genomic DNA using the immunoSEQ Assay, a bias-controlled multiplex PCR. The authors' pipeline ran thus. Nucleated cell counts per sample were estimated from amplification of reference gene primers within the assay. To quantify the absolute abundance of each unique TCRbeta CDR3 rearrangement, sequence reads were collapsed and filtered. Productive Simpson clonality was computed per sample as the square root of Simpson's diversity index over productive rearrangements. In its TCRdb copy, this immuneACCESS table keeps in-frame sequences only and misses some clones. Where compared with another copy, unresolved V genes explain less than half of these, and the others have no known cause. The V and J calls and clone size were taken over from that table, and D and trimming were inferred from the DNA. The sample data list roughly 250,000 clones, and 75% to 85% of these were observed just once. Around 6.8% of the sample goes to the ten largest clones.

This clone was counted many times. Its recognized antigen is unknown. Per-base quality was not reported, and no clone a single base away is much larger than it. The CDR3 spans 14 residues, from the cysteine through the phenylalanine. The kept DNA is CDR3 alone, 42 bases in frame from the first base. V is pared back by 3 bases and J by 0 bases, with 9 bases lying between the germline termini. The CDR1 and CDR2 encoded by the germline V gene (reference sequence) are DFQATT and SNEGSKA. The collaborating institutions used their own protocols to collect whole blood in K2EDTA tubes. For TCRbeta analysis, collaborators shipped samples as frozen whole blood, isolated PBMCs, or DNA extracted from either of those sample types.

The chain is encoded by TRBV20-1 joined to TRBJ1-5; TRBD1 could be the D gene, as 5 bases match. The TCR sequence derives from a woman in her 50s with acute or convalescent COVID-19. The sample comprised peripheral blood. CDR3 sequence: CSASPRDSNQPQHF. The DNA is TGCAGTGCTAGTCCCAGGGATAGCAATCAGCCCCAGCATTTT.